One and the same sample provided the 16 T cell receptor beta chains below, sequenced in a study of spatial heterogeneity in lung cancer. TCRdb re-analysed the 5' RACE reads in MiXCR, keeping a single row per CDR3 protein. The data hold about 38,000 distinct CDR3 sequences, with roughly 5.5% observed a single time. Time point reported: sample taken at primary tumor resection. The study sequenced unsorted whole RNA from tumor, nontumor lung or frozen PBMC. Sequencing was performed on PBMCs, taken at surgery. All receptors come from a female donor with early-stage non-small cell lung cancer.

This clonotype showed up just a few times. This chain connects TRBV12-3 or TRBV12-4 to TRBJ2-3; TRBD2 agrees at 7 bases. This CDR3 contains 15 residues. V lost 3 bases, J lost 1 base, and 4 bases stayed unmatched. This chain's CDR3 is CASSFLSGGTDTQYF. The CDR3 DNA is TGTGCCAGCAGTTTTTTGAGCGGGGGCACAGATACGCAGTATTTT.

There are many counts of this clonotype. The V and J genes are TRBV12-3 or TRBV12-4 and TRBJ2-5; D might be TRBD1 (6 bases). The CDR3 sequence is 14 residues long. Trimming took off 1 base at V and 4 bases at J, with 10 bases between the two ends. The CDR3 protein is CASSLGGGSETQYF. In DNA form, the CDR3 reads TGTGCCAGCAGTTTAGGAGGGGGATCAGAGACCCAGTACTTC.

This clonotype was recorded many times. The chain combines TRBV19 with TRBJ2-3; no clear D gene. The germline V and J ends were trimmed by 3 bases and 2 bases, with 0 bases remaining between them. Looked up from germline, CDR1 is LNHDA and CDR2 is SQIVND (reference sequence). This CDR3 has 11 amino acids. The chain's CDR3 is CASSITDTQYF. CDR3 in DNA: TGTGCCAGTAGTATCACAGATACGCAGTATTTT.

V usage is TRBV12-3 or TRBV12-4 and J usage is TRBJ2-7; D is possibly TRBD2 (6 bases). The CDR3 runs 16 residues. V lost 5 bases and J lost 3, with 20 bases in between. CDR3 region: CASSPQWASEGYEQYF. The CDR3 DNA is TGTGCCAGCAGTCCCCAATGGGCTAGCGAGGGCTACGAGCAGTACTTC.

There are many counts of this clonotype. The chain has TRBV11-2 and TRBJ1-1; perhaps TRBD1 as D (5 bases). Germline CDR1 and CDR2: SGHAT and FQNNGV. This CDR3 comprises 12 residues. V lost 1 base and J 7 bases, leaving 7 bases between the germline ends. In DNA, the CDR3 is TGTGCCAGCAGCTTAGGACAGCTTGAAGCTTTCTTT. As protein: CASSLGQLEAFF.

This clonotype was detected many times. The chain is built from TRBV7-9 and TRBJ2-2; D is unresolved. The CDR3 runs 15 residues. Germline V gene sequence: CDR1 SEHNR, CDR2 FQNEAQ (reference sequence). V was clipped by 3 bases and J by 0 bases, with 8 bases between them. CDR3 nucleotides: TGTGCCAGCAGCTTGCAGAGCGCGAACACCGGGGAGCTGTTTTTT. Translation gives CASSLQSANTGELFF.

This clonotype was recorded only once. The rearrangement uses TRBV2 and TRBJ2-7; TRBD2 matches 9 bases. The ends lost 3 bases at V and 2 bases at J; junction bases unmatched: 5. This CDR3 spans 15 amino acids. CDR1 and CDR2 from the germline V gene are SNHLY and FYNNEI. CDR3 loop: CASSEKRGDPYEQYF. CDR3 DNA sequence: TGTGCCAGCAGTGAGAAGCGGGGGGATCCCTACGAGCAGTACTTC.

This clonotype has a count of ten or more. This chain joins TRBV4-3 and TRBJ2-3; 10 bases fit TRBD2. CDR3 length: 17 amino acids. Trimming cost V 0 bases and J 0 bases; bases outside gene matches: 3. Germline lookup yields CDR1 LGHNA and CDR2 YSLEER. CDR3 nucleotides: TGCGCCAGCAGCCAAGATAGCGGGGGGATTAGCACAGATACGCAGTATTTT. It translates to CASSQDSGGISTDTQYF.

The chain links TRBV7-3 to TRBJ2-5; 7 nucleotides align to TRBD1. The CDR3 totals 15 residues. With V trimmed by 2 bases and J by 3 bases, 6 bases remained unmatched. The germline V gene encodes CDR1 SGHTA and CDR2 FQGTGA. CDR3 amino acids: CASSLFPGQEETQYF. In DNA form, the CDR3 reads TGTGCCAGCAGCTTATTCCCCGGACAGGAAGAGACCCAGTACTTC.

The gene calls are TRBV20-1 and TRBJ2-7, with D possibly called TRBD1 or TRBD2 (6 bases each). Germline lookup yields CDR1 DFQATT and CDR2 SNEGSKA (reference sequence). The CDR3 contains 13 residues. Trimming stripped 5 bases from V and 2 bases from J, with 13 bases between. CDR3 sequence reads: CSASGGGPYEQYF. Written as DNA, the CDR3 is TGCAGTGCTTCTGGAGGGGGACCCTACGAGCAGTACTTC.

This clonotype was observed many times. The chain joins TRBV5-1 to TRBJ2-3, with 9 positions matching TRBD2. The trim removed 1 base at V and 0 bases at J, leaving 12 bases unmatched. Germline V lookup: CDR1 SGHRS, CDR2 YFSETQ. This CDR3 is 19 amino acids long. CDR3 coding DNA: TGCGCCAGCAGCTTGACCGAATACTCGACTAGCGGAAGCACAGATACGCAGTATTTT. Translated: CASSLTEYSTSGSTDTQYF. Filled out from reference TRBV5-1 and TRBJ2-3, the complete variable domain reads KAGVTQTPRYLIKTRGQQVTLSCSPISGHRSVSWYQQTPGQGLQFLFEYFSETQRNKGNFPGRFSGRQFSNSRSEMNVSTLELGDSALYLCASSLTEYSTSGSTDTQYFGPGTRLTVL.

This clonotype was found many times. This chain joins TRBV7-2 and TRBJ2-1, with D perhaps matching TRBD1 (6 bases). CDR3 size: 21 residues. Germline lookup yields CDR1 SGHTA and CDR2 FQGNSA. V was shortened by 5 bases and J by 7 bases, with 36 bases between the two germline ends. CDR3 amino acids: CASSPPPRVLSARIRGNEQFF. The CDR3 nucleotides read TGTGCCAGCAGCCCACCTCCCCGTGTTCTCTCGGCGCGTATCAGGGGAAATGAGCAGTTCTTC.

This clonotype was seen many times. V is TRBV28 and J is TRBJ2-3, with D perhaps TRBD2 (5 bases). This CDR3 spans 13 amino acids. V was cut by 3 bases and J by 5 bases, with 9 bases left in between. CDR1 is MDHEN, CDR2 SYDVKM, per germline. The CDR3 loop reads CASSFGVGDTQYF. The CDR3 region has the DNA TGTGCCAGCAGTTTCGGGGTCGGAGATACGCAGTATTTT.

The V call is TRBV19, the J call TRBJ2-3, with 8 nucleotides matching TRBD1. Losses at the gene ends were 6 bases for V and 3 bases for J; bases not matched to a gene: 8. The CDR3 consists of 15 residues. Germline V gives CDR1 LNHDA, CDR2 SQIVND (reference sequence). The CDR3 coding sequence is TGTGCCAGTAGGCGTCCCGGGACAGGAACAGATACGCAGTATTTT. Translated: CASRRPGTGTDTQYF.

This chain joins TRBV12-3 or TRBV12-4 and TRBJ1-6; no reliable D call. The CDR3 consists of 14 residues. Trimming shortened V by 1 base and J by 9 bases, and 10 bases separated the two germline ends. The CDR3 loop reads CASSLEGRSSPLHF. CDR3 nucleotides: TGTGCCAGCAGTTTAGAGGGCAGGAGTTCACCCCTCCACTTT.

This clonotype was detected ten times or more. The V call is TRBV20-1, the J call TRBJ1-6; D not certain. The CDR3 has 13 residues. In germline, CDR1 is DFQATT, CDR2 SNEGSKA (reference sequence). Trimming cost V 6 bases and J 10 bases, with 16 bases left between them. This chain's CDR3 is CSAQPRESSPLHF. Here the CDR3 DNA reads TGCAGTGCCCAGCCCCGGGAAAGCTCACCCCTCCACTTT.